The following is a T cell receptor beta chain sequence with its context. The target of this receptor is not known. No base quality information exists; no much larger clone differs at one position. This sample is part of a study of cytomegalovirus exposure and HLA in healthy donors (dated by TCRdb to between 2016 and 2019). Looking at the study overall: In an earlier analysis of under 600 of the donors, around 290 Gb of sequence data and just under 120 million unique TCR beta sequences from 180 million or so T cells were reported. An early release that covered fewer than 800 HLA-typed donors contained about 290 gigabases of sequencing data and some 87 million unique TCR sequences. Of the approximately 400 genotyped donors, 81% fell in the genetic ancestry cluster associated with self-reported Caucasian donors. The study was designed to test whether signatures of past pathogen exposure could be identified by cataloging public T cell receptors. The study profiled the T cell repertoires of fewer than 850 subjects by immunosequencing and related them to cytomegalovirus serostatus. In addition to the first cohort of hundreds of subjects, a separate validation cohort of some 120 different subjects was used. To predict cytomegalovirus infection status, the study brought together high-throughput TCR immunosequencing, statistical association of individual TCRs with disease status, and machine learning. In a later analysis, previously published TCR beta repertoires from 500 to 750 donors were re-analyzed and high-resolution HLA genotyping was added so that TCR occurrence patterns could be studied. In the later analysis, no new phenotypic data were used to find candidate immune exposures; instead, reliance was placed on TCR beta sequences and their occurrence across donors. An earlier analysis of 587 of the donors used high-throughput TCR beta sequencing to judge whether each TCR beta V gene segment behaved as functional or pseudogenic. Donor age, sex, ethnicity and CMV serostatus were compiled together with the repertoire data. A later genetic analysis took genome-wide SNP genotypes for about three fifths of the 666 donors and used that subset as a discovery cohort. Every discovery cohort repertoire had been produced on one sequencing platform. Both class I and class II loci were covered by HLA typing, at four-digit resolution. Typing coverage varied by locus: 629-630 donors for A, B, C, DRB1 and DQB1; about 520 for DQA1; nearly 610 for DPA1; approximately 450 for DPB1. Because of strong linkage in the cohort, four or five DR-DQ haplotypes were treated as single units for association and clustering. Among a few hundred genotyped donors of the cohort, an average of 235,054 unique TCR beta nucleotide sequences were sequenced per donor, roughly 20% of them non-productive.

The cohort comprised more than 550 healthy bone marrow donors. At the time of sampling, every cohort member was nominally healthy, though immune exposures that went unrecorded were likely present. The donor was CMV seropositive and belonged to the group of more than 250 seropositive cohort members. Each donor provided a peripheral blood sample, and peripheral blood mononuclear cells were used for TCR beta sequencing. Genomic DNA extraction from the blood cell samples was performed with the Qiagen DNeasy Blood Extraction Kit. Broader findings and caveats from the paper: In a later analysis, TCR association rates were found to vary across HLA loci, with the most associated TCRs seen for DRB1 alleles and the fewest for HLA-C alleles. The 87-base-pair reads could not distinguish some IMGT-functional V segments, including TRBV6-2 and TRBV6-3, so those segments were excluded. Strong co-occurrence of HLA alleles, especially DR and DQ, made assigning TCR associations to individual alleles difficult. Correlated functional status among segregating V segments might reflect linkage disequilibrium, but an unknown experimental factor could not be ruled out. A total of 150 to 200 TCR beta chains were listed by the study as associated with cytomegalovirus. A further reported finding was that TCR beta sequences accurately predicted the HLA-A and HLA-B alleles for most subjects in the first cohort. In a later genetic analysis, a missense DCLRE1C variant was associated with V-gene and J-gene trimming of TCR beta chains, and the association was replicated in an independent cohort. A few of the identified cytomegalovirus-associated TCR beta chains were confirmed in vitro to be specific for cytomegalovirus antigens. The cohort was sequenced for TCR beta chains only, and without alpha or paired-chain data the features that could be detected were limited. The classifier was reported to diagnose cytomegalovirus status with high specificity and sensitivity in both the original cohort and the validation cohort. In a later analysis, HLA-associated TCR beta chains showed more clonal expansion and lower generation probabilities than non-associated chains that were equally common. A later analysis found that most CMV-associated TCR beta chains appeared HLA-restricted, with HLA associations seemingly driven largely by CMV exposure. In a later genetic analysis, fewer N-insertions in productive TCRs were reported among donors in an Asian-associated ancestry cluster than the approximately 670-donor mean. CMV serostatus was the only immune exposure information available for the cohort. The sequencing pipeline was judged likely to have produced a cluster of highly shared sequence variants as a technical artifact. HLA typing was unavailable for some donors at each locus, so association tests used only the typed subset. According to a later analysis, parvovirus B19, influenza, CMV and Epstein-Barr virus appeared linked to several top co-occurrence clusters. Some 15 rarely observed V segments, including chromosome 9 orphons, were excluded from the earlier analysis of a few hundred of the donors because counts were too low. The authors suggested that the approach could potentially be extended to other disease states and immunological phenotypes. Broadly in line with IMGT annotations, most TCR beta V segments showed up in productive rearrangements about 90% or about 30% of the time in an earlier analysis of around 550 of the donors. Most TCR sequences were seen in very few donors, while some public TCRs were found in many individuals. At a false discovery rate of 0.05, a later analysis linked some 18,000 TCR beta sequences to specific HLA alleles. Sequencing depth was assumed to be roughly uniform across donors in the presence/absence analyses, though that assumption may not hold.

The library came from the immunoSEQ multiplex PCR assay. For the multiplex PCR, a mixture combining 60 forward primers for TCR Vbeta segments and 13 reverse primers for TCR Jbeta segments was used. A multiplex PCR assay on genomic DNA amplified the CDR3 region of rearranged TCR beta genes. The Illumina HiSeq System was used to sequence the amplified TCR beta libraries as 87-base-pair reads. Under the source paper's analysis protocol: In a later analysis, tens of millions of unique TCR beta chains were counted across the 690 or so repertoires, and roughly 10 million of these chains were shared by at least two donors. To remove PCR and sequencing errors, raw reads were error-corrected and collapsed into unique sequences using a nearest-neighbor algorithm that merged closely related sequences. To assign V, D and J gene segments, CDR3 sequences were aligned to IMGT reference sequences. For a sequence to be retained, a match of at least six nucleotides to both a V gene segment and a J gene segment was required. A rearrangement was called productive if the CDR3 had no stop codons and remained in frame with V and J, and every other rearrangement was called non-productive. CDR3 was defined according to IMGT convention as the region running from the second conserved V-encoded cysteine to the conserved J-encoded phenylalanine. In an earlier analysis of around 600 of the donors, sequences lacking an unambiguous match to a single V gene segment were excluded. An earlier analysis of several hundred of the donors called V segments functional above 56.7% productive rearrangements and segregating when the between-donor standard deviation exceeded 5%. A statistical classification framework was built to diagnose cytomegalovirus status from the catalog of TCR beta chain sequences. In a later analysis, TCR nucleotide sequences were compared against IMGT/GENE-DB human TR gene sequences so that V and J genes could be assigned. A later analysis assigned CDR3 sequences and most-parsimonious VDJ recombination scenarios with the TCRdist pipeline. In a later analysis, each TCR beta chain was defined by its CDR3 amino acid sequence together with its V-gene family, and reads without a unique V-gene family were excluded. A later analysis removed 550 to 650 highly shared, low-generation-probability nucleotide sequences to deal with suspected cross-contamination and a sequencing artifact. In a later analysis, a clonal expansion index was calculated for each public chain from normalized within-repertoire ranks of inferred template counts. In a later analysis, generation probabilities were computed using a VDJ recombination model fitted to out-of-frame rearrangements, and the results were checked against IGoR. In a later analysis, hypergeometric tests were used to score TCR-TCR, TCR-HLA and TCR-CMV co-occurrence, with a repertoire-size bias correction applied to TCR pairs. To estimate false discovery rates, a later analysis permuted the HLA or CMV assignments 20 times. A later analysis grouped co-occurring TCRs with DBSCAN, adding TCRdist sequence similarity when clustering within HLA-allele-positive subsets. Repertoires with fewer than 30,000 or more than 120,000 public chains were left out of co-occurrence clustering, as were a few repertoires with anomalous nucleotide sharing. TCRdb mirrors the immuneACCESS table, restricted to in-frame sequences. Some clones are absent from its copies; in checked studies, under half trace to an unresolved V gene, and the reason for the others is unknown. The D gene and trimming were derived from the DNA, and the V and J assignments and clone size from that table. Within this sample are roughly 200,000 clones, with 75% to 85% of them counted one time only. The top ten constitute more than 1.5% of the sample.

Including the terminal cysteine and phenylalanine, the CDR3 comprises 14 residues. The sequence is cut down to CDR3 DNA, 42 bases in frame from base 1. CDR1 and CDR2 (SQVTM, ANQGSEA) derive from the germline V gene. Germline trimming amounts to 6 bases on V and 2 bases on J, with 4 as the count of junction bases outside the gene matches. Material: PBMCs. This TCR derives from a girl between 10 and 17 years old in good health and CMV-seropositive. The sequence joins TRBV29-1 to TRBJ2-2; the junction holds 9 bases that match TRBD1. CDR3 reads: CSVGDRVNTGELFF. The sequenced DNA is TGCAGCGTAGGGGACAGGGTAAACACCGGGGAGCTGTTTTTT.